These 21 T cell receptor beta chains were all obtained from the same sample, sequenced in a study of monozygotic twins with inflammatory bowel disease. Reanalyzing the 5' RACE reads, TCRdb keeps one entry per CDR3 protein, without DNA. In total, the table holds about 140,000 distinct CDR3 sequences. The sample consisted of blood. Receptors were obtained from a human donor with ulcerative colitis or Crohn's disease, or a healthy co-twin of an affected twin (not recorded which).

The chain recombines TRBV5-1 with TRBJ2-2; TCRdb indicates TRBD2, and absent DNA this call remains unverified. The CDR3 length is 16 residues. CDR1 is SGHRS, CDR2 YFSETQ, per germline. CDR3 sequence reads: CASSLGLAGETGELFF.

V and J are TRBV24-1 and TRBJ2-1; TCRdb proposes TRBD2, but this gene call is untestable without DNA. This CDR3 region has 17 residues. Germline V gene data show CDR1 as KGHDR and CDR2 as SFDVKD. CDR3: CATSEELAAGSYNEQFF.

The chain links TRBV11-3 to TRBJ2-4; no DNA is available, so the TRBD1 call from TCRdb remains unchecked. This CDR3 has 13 residues. Germline CDR1 SGHNT, CDR2 YENEEA. The CDR3 sequence: CASSLSRRDIQYF.

The chain couples TRBV19 to TRBJ2-2; TCRdb designates TRBD1, a call that cannot be tested without DNA. Germline V gives CDR1 LNHDA, CDR2 SQIVND (reference sequence). The CDR3 has 16 amino acids. CDR3 residues: CASKLTGSTNTGELFF.

The chain is built from TRBV3-1 and TRBJ2-1; without DNA, the TCRdb call of TRBD2 cannot be checked. This CDR3 is 16 amino acids long. Germline lookup yields CDR1 LGHDT and CDR2 YNNKEL (reference sequence). The CDR3 is CASSQLAGVNENEQFF.

This chain links TRBV5-1 with TRBJ2-1; TCRdb's D gene call, TRBD2, goes unchecked for lack of DNA. The germline V gene has CDR1 SGHRS and CDR2 YFSETQ. The CDR3 consists of 18 residues. Here the CDR3 reads CASSLAFDTSGRRGEQFF. The variable domain in full, with the rest retrieved from reference TRBV5-1 and TRBJ2-1, is KAGVTQTPRYLIKTRGQQVTLSCSPISGHRSVSWYQQTPGQGLQFLFEYFSETQRNKGNFPGRFSGRQFSNSRSEMNVSTLELGDSALYLCASSLAFDTSGRRGEQFFGPGTRLTVL.

V usage is TRBV6-5 and J usage is TRBJ2-5. The germline V gene has CDR1 MNHEY and CDR2 SVGAGI. The CDR3 consists of 13 residues. CDR3 residues: CASSYSVQETQYF.

The chain couples TRBV12-3 or TRBV12-4 to TRBJ1-5; TCRdb picks TRBD1, but there is no DNA to check that call. The CDR3 consists of 12 residues. The CDR3 loop is CASRRENQPQHF.

V is TRBV29-1 and J is TRBJ1-2; TCRdb outputs TRBD1, but without DNA this stays unchecked. Germline CDR1 SQVTM, CDR2 ANQGSEA. The CDR3 runs to 14 residues. Here the CDR3 reads CSVDGTPLNYGYTF.

The chain combines TRBV29-1 with TRBJ2-7; the TRBD2 assignment by TCRdb is unverifiable without DNA. This CDR3 has 12 amino acids. Germline V CDR1 and CDR2: SQVTM, ANQGSEA. The CDR3 here is CSVGEGAYEQYF.

The chain couples TRBV7-6 to TRBJ2-5; checking the TCRdb D call of TRBD2 is not possible without DNA. The CDR3 totals 14 residues. Germline V gene sequence: CDR1 SGHVS, CDR2 FNYEAQ. This CDR3 reads CASSPPVWQETQYF.

This chain links TRBV29-1 with TRBJ2-2; TCRdb's D gene call, TRBD1, goes unchecked for lack of DNA. The CDR3 has 15 residues. In germline, CDR1 is SQVTM, CDR2 ANQGSEA. CDR3 residues: CSVETGAANTGELFF.

V is TRBV6-2 or TRBV6-3 and J is TRBJ2-1; TCRdb lists TRBD2, though no DNA is available to test this call. Germline CDR1 MNHEY, CDR2 SVGEGT. This CDR3 spans 15 amino acids. This chain's CDR3 is CASGAGRNSYNEQFF.

The chain employs TRBV27 and TRBJ2-2; TCRdb returns TRBD1, unconfirmable since there is no DNA. Germline V gene data show CDR1 as MNHEY and CDR2 as SMNVEV (reference sequence). This CDR3 spans 13 amino acids. CDR3 sequence: CASSSDRTGELFF.

V is TRBV5-6 and J is TRBJ1-5. This CDR3 contains 12 residues. Germline CDR1 and CDR2: SGHDT and YYEEEE. CDR3 loop: CASSLGDQPQHF.

V usage is TRBV6-5 and J usage is TRBJ2-2; absent DNA, TCRdb's TRBD2 call cannot be checked. The CDR3 consists of 17 residues. CDR1 and CDR2 from the germline V gene are MNHEY and SVGAGI. This CDR3 is CASSYPSTSGSTGELFF.

This chain joins TRBV5-1 and TRBJ2-3; the D call of TRBD2 rests on TCRdb alone, since no DNA is present to check it. CDR3 size: 17 residues. CDR1 is SGHRS, CDR2 YFSETQ, per germline. CDR3 sequence: CASSPWGGRAITDTQYF.

This rearrangement joins TRBV7-9 to TRBJ2-1. This CDR3 has 14 amino acids. Germline assignment: CDR1 SEHNR and CDR2 FQNEAQ (reference sequence). CDR3 sequence reads: CASSFNWENNEQFF.

The rearrangement links TRBV20-1 to TRBJ1-1. The CDR3 length is 14 residues. CDR1 and CDR2 from the germline V gene are DFQATT and SNEGSKA (reference sequence). This chain's CDR3 is CSARDAAGITEAFF.

This sequence joins TRBV9 and TRBJ2-7; TCRdb selects TRBD1, and the lack of DNA leaves this call unchecked. The germline CDR1 and CDR2 sequences are SGDLS and YYNGEE. This CDR3 spans 15 amino acids. The CDR3 reads CASSPGTGPGYEQYF.

V is TRBV10-3 and J is TRBJ2-1. CDR1 is ENHRY and CDR2 is SYGVKD in the germline V gene. The CDR3 consists of 13 residues. The CDR3 loop reads CAIIADSYNEQFF.